This T cell receptor beta chain came from a study of T cell clonality in common variable immunodeficiency. General study findings and limits: Shared TCRbeta clones were fewer between CVID subjects than controls. What drives increased CVID clonality needs T cell subpopulation sequencing. CVID subjects showed higher TCRbeta clonality than healthy controls.

The assay was immunoSEQ multiplex PCR, and TCRdb's table has in-frame clones only and misses some. This sample comprises around 39,000 clones, none seen once only. This clone was counted ten times or more. The antigen is unknown. The read ends 3 residues shy of where the CDR3 ends; the end is completed using the germline J gene. This CDR3 comprises 14 residues. Germline-derived CDR1 and CDR2 are LNHDA and SQIVND (reference sequence). V lost 5 bases to trimming and J lost 0 bases, with 8 bases between them. Each donor provided roughly 4.5 to 9 ml of heparinized whole blood. The TCR originated in a person aged 18-70 years in good health. The chain couples TRBV19 to TRBJ2-4; D possibly corresponds to TRBD1 (5 bases). Material: peripheral blood mononuclear cells. CDR3 bases read: TGTGCCAGTAGTGCGACAGTAGCCAAAAACATT. This gives the protein CASSATVAKNI. The full CDR3 protein is CASSATVAKNIQYF.